The rows below give T cell receptor beta chains drawn from one sample of a study of blood T cell repertoires in COVID-19. Assay: immunoSEQ multiplex PCR; the TCRdb copy retains only in-frame clones and omits some. The data contain 150,000 to 200,000 clones, approximately 90% of them singletons. The sample consisted of peripheral blood. These receptors all stem from a man aged 40-49 years with active or convalescent COVID-19. CDR3s include the opening cysteine and the closing phenylalanine or tryptophan. A D gene is named only where the DNA matches it firmly. The listing skips clone size in some rows; elsewhere it reads once, few, many or a size class.

clone_size: .
v_call: TRBV7-9
j_call: TRBJ2-1
d_call: TRBD2
cdr3_nt: TGTGCCAGCAGCCATAGCGGGGGGGTTGATGAGCAGTTCTTC
cdr3_aa: CASSHSGGVDEQFF

clone_size: .
v_call: TRBV7-9
j_call: TRBJ2-3
d_call: TRBD2
cdr3_nt: TGTGCCAGCAGCCCCCTAGCGGGGGCAGATACGCAGTATTTT
cdr3_aa: CASSPLAGADTQYF

clone_size: .
v_call: TRBV4-1
j_call: TRBJ1-4
d_call: TRBD1
cdr3_nt: TGCGCCAGCAGCCAAGGGGACAGGGCCTCAACTAATGAAAAACTGTTTTTT
cdr3_aa: CASSQGDRASTNEKLFF

clone_size: .
v_call: TRBV2
j_call: TRBJ1-5
d_call: TRBD1
cdr3_nt: TGTGCCAGCGAGCCGGGACAGGGGGCTAGAGGCAATCAGCCCCAGCATTTT
cdr3_aa: CASEPGQGARGNQPQHF

clone_size: .
v_call: TRBV30
j_call: TRBJ2-3
d_call: .
cdr3_nt: TGTGCCTGGAGTCGCGGAGCTAGCACAGATACGCAGTATTTT
cdr3_aa: CAWSRGASTDTQYF

clone_size: .
v_call: TRBV6-5
j_call: TRBJ1-5
d_call: TRBD1
cdr3_nt: TGTGCCAGCAGCCGGGACAGGGGAGTGGGTCAGCCCCAGCATTTT
cdr3_aa: CASSRDRGVGQPQHF

clone_size: .
v_call: TRBV6-5
j_call: TRBJ2-7
d_call: TRBD1
cdr3_nt: TGTGCCAGCAGTTACGGACAGGTGGGCTACGAGCAGTACTTC
cdr3_aa: CASSYGQVGYEQYF

clone_size: .
v_call: TRBV19
j_call: TRBJ1-3
d_call: .
cdr3_nt: TGTGCCAGTAGTATAGGGGGAGGTGGAAACACCATATATTTT
cdr3_aa: CASSIGGGGNTIYF

clone_size: .
v_call: TRBV2
j_call: TRBJ1-4
d_call: TRBD1
cdr3_nt: TGTGCCACGGGCGACAGGGGGGGAAATGAAAAACTGTTTTTT
cdr3_aa: CATGDRGGNEKLFF

clone_size: .
v_call: TRBV5-1
j_call: TRBJ1-4
d_call: TRBD1
cdr3_nt: TGCGCCAGCAGCAGTGGAACAGGGGAAGGCCGAAAACTGTTTTTT
cdr3_aa: CASSSGTGEGRKLFF

clone_size: .
v_call: TRBV4-1
j_call: TRBJ1-4
d_call: TRBD1
cdr3_nt: TGCGCCAGCAGCACAGGGGGAGTTAATGAAAAACTGTTTTTT
cdr3_aa: CASSTGGVNEKLFF

clone_size: .
v_call: TRBV5-4
j_call: TRBJ2-5
d_call: .
cdr3_nt: TGTGCCAGCAGCTTGTCGAGGGTTCCGGGGACCCAGTACTTC
cdr3_aa: CASSLSRVPGTQYF

clone_size: .
v_call: TRBV6-4
j_call: TRBJ1-3
d_call: TRBD1
cdr3_nt: TGTGCCAGCAGTAAAAACCACAGGGGAACTGGAAACACCATATATTTT
cdr3_aa: CASSKNHRGTGNTIYF

clone_size: .
v_call: TRBV5-4
j_call: TRBJ2-2
d_call: .
cdr3_nt: TGTGCCAGCAGCTTTAGGGGGTTGGGGGAGCTGTTTTTT
cdr3_aa: CASSFRGLGELFF

clone_size: .
v_call: TRBV5-4
j_call: TRBJ2-7
d_call: TRBD1
cdr3_nt: TGTGCCAGCACCTCGACAGGGACCTCCTACGAGCAGTACTTC
cdr3_aa: CASTSTGTSYEQYF

clone_size: .
v_call: TRBV5-8
j_call: TRBJ2-3
d_call: TRBD1
cdr3_nt: TGTGCCAGCAACACGGGACAGCACCCAGATACGCAGTATTTT
cdr3_aa: CASNTGQHPDTQYF

clone_size: .
v_call: TRBV28
j_call: TRBJ1-1
d_call: TRBD1
cdr3_nt: TGTGCCAGCACCAGTACCTCGACAGGGTACACTGAAGCTTTCTTT
cdr3_aa: CASTSTSTGYTEAFF

clone_size: .
v_call: TRBV11-3
j_call: TRBJ2-3
d_call: .
cdr3_nt: TGTGCCAGCAGCTTAAGAAAGGGGGGAGGGCCCACAGATACGCAGTATTTT
cdr3_aa: CASSLRKGGGPTDTQYF

clone_size: .
v_call: TRBV4-1
j_call: TRBJ2-1
d_call: TRBD2
cdr3_nt: TGCGCCAGCAGCCCCCCGACTAGCGGGAGGGCCAATGAGCAGTTCTTC
cdr3_aa: CASSPPTSGRANEQFF

clone_size: once
v_call: TRBV6-5
j_call: TRBJ1-3
d_call: TRBD1
cdr3_nt: TGTGCCAGCAGTAGACAGGGGGCTGGAAACACCATATATTTT
cdr3_aa: CASSRQGAGNTIYF

clone_size: .
v_call: TRBV19
j_call: TRBJ2-1
d_call: TRBD2
cdr3_nt: TGTGCCAGTAGCATACGGGGGGGCTCCTACAATGAGCAGTTCTTC
cdr3_aa: CASSIRGGSYNEQFF

clone_size: .
v_call: TRBV3-1/TRBV3-2
j_call: TRBJ1-4
d_call: TRBD1
cdr3_nt: TGTGCCAGCAGCACCCGGGACAGCCCTAATGAAAAACTGTTTTTT
cdr3_aa: CASSTRDSPNEKLFF

clone_size: .
v_call: TRBV29-1
j_call: TRBJ1-1
d_call: .
cdr3_nt: TGCAGCGCCCGTAGCTTCGCGCAGCTTGAAGCTTTCTTT
cdr3_aa: CSARSFAQLEAFF

clone_size: once
v_call: TRBV6-5
j_call: TRBJ1-1
d_call: .
cdr3_nt: TGTGCCAGCAGTTACTCTCAGAACACTGAAGCTTTCTTT
cdr3_aa: CASSYSQNTEAFF

clone_size: .
v_call: TRBV19
j_call: TRBJ1-2
d_call: TRBD1
cdr3_nt: TGTGCCAGTAGTCCCCCGGGACAGGGATACTATGGCTACACCTTC
cdr3_aa: CASSPPGQGYYGYTF

clone_size: .
v_call: TRBV28
j_call: TRBJ1-5
d_call: .
cdr3_nt: TGTGCCAGCAGTACCCCCACGCGGCAAGTCCAGCCCCAGCATTTT
cdr3_aa: CASSTPTRQVQPQHF

clone_size: .
v_call: TRBV2
j_call: TRBJ2-3
d_call: TRBD2
cdr3_nt: TGTGCCAGCAGTGAGAGGACTAGCGGGAGTCCCACGCAGTATTTT
cdr3_aa: CASSERTSGSPTQYF

clone_size: .
v_call: TRBV19
j_call: TRBJ1-1
d_call: TRBD1
cdr3_nt: TGTGCCAGTAGGGAGACAGGGGGATCCACTGAAGCTTTCTTT
cdr3_aa: CASRETGGSTEAFF

clone_size: .
v_call: TRBV28
j_call: TRBJ2-7
d_call: .
cdr3_nt: TGTGCCAGCAGCACGACAGTTAACTACGAGCAGTACTTC
cdr3_aa: CASSTTVNYEQYF

clone_size: .
v_call: TRBV6-2/TRBV6-3
j_call: TRBJ1-6
d_call: .
cdr3_nt: TGTGCCAGCAGTTACTCGACCCGGGACATCTATAATTCACCCCTCCACTTT
cdr3_aa: CASSYSTRDIYNSPLHF

clone_size: .
v_call: TRBV29-1
j_call: TRBJ2-3
d_call: TRBD1
cdr3_nt: TGCAGCGTCCCAGGGACAGGTTTGAGAACAGATACGCAGTATTTT
cdr3_aa: CSVPGTGLRTDTQYF

clone_size: .
v_call: TRBV27
j_call: TRBJ2-6
d_call: TRBD2
cdr3_nt: TGTGCCAGTGGGGGGGTCAGGGCCAACGTCCTGACTTTC
cdr3_aa: CASGGVRANVLTF

clone_size: .
v_call: TRBV6-5
j_call: TRBJ1-6
d_call: .
cdr3_nt: TGTGCCAGCAGAGACCAGGGGAATAATTCACCCCTCCACTTT
cdr3_aa: CASRDQGNNSPLHF

clone_size: .
v_call: TRBV5-1
j_call: TRBJ2-7
d_call: TRBD2
cdr3_nt: TGCGCCAGCAGCAAGGGACTAGCGGGGGTTAGCGACGAGCAGTACTTC
cdr3_aa: CASSKGLAGVSDEQYF

clone_size: .
v_call: TRBV6-6
j_call: TRBJ2-7
d_call: TRBD1
cdr3_nt: TGTGCCAGCAGATCCGGGACAGGGCGGGGGGAGCAGTACTTC
cdr3_aa: CASRSGTGRGEQYF

clone_size: .
v_call: TRBV25-1
j_call: TRBJ2-2
d_call: .
cdr3_nt: TGTGCCAGCAGACAGACGAACACCGGGGAGCTGTTTTTT
cdr3_aa: CASRQTNTGELFF

clone_size: few
v_call: TRBV19
j_call: TRBJ1-1
d_call: .
cdr3_nt: TGTGCCAGTAGTGTTAACAGGCTGGTGGCCACTGAAGCTTTCTTT
cdr3_aa: CASSVNRLVATEAFF

clone_size: .
v_call: TRBV6-4
j_call: TRBJ2-5
d_call: TRBD2
cdr3_nt: TGTGCCAGCAGTGACTCGCTAGCGGGGTGCCAAGAGACCCAGTACTTC
cdr3_aa: CASSDSLAGCQETQYF

clone_size: .
v_call: TRBV7-9
j_call: TRBJ2-7
d_call: TRBD1
cdr3_nt: TGTGCCAGCAGTCGTAACAGTATCGGACAGGGGTCCCGGGGCGAGCAGTACTTC
cdr3_aa: CASSRNSIGQGSRGEQYF

clone_size: few
v_call: TRBV7-2
j_call: TRBJ2-7
d_call: .
cdr3_nt: TGTGCCAGCTCCGCTCTGGGCCAGGGCTCCTACGAGCAGTACTTC
cdr3_aa: CASSALGQGSYEQYF

clone_size: .
v_call: TRBV6-2/TRBV6-3
j_call: TRBJ1-3
d_call: .
cdr3_nt: TGTGCCAGCAGCCCGAACAGGGATGGAAACACCATATATTTT
cdr3_aa: CASSPNRDGNTIYF

clone_size: .
v_call: TRBV14
j_call: TRBJ2-5
d_call: TRBD1
cdr3_nt: TGTGCCAGCAGCCTCAGACAGGGTCACGAGACCCAGTACTTC
cdr3_aa: CASSLRQGHETQYF

clone_size: .
v_call: TRBV24-1
j_call: TRBJ2-1
d_call: TRBD2
cdr3_nt: TGTGCCACCAGAAGAGGGACTAGCGGGGAGTACAATGAGCAGTTCTTC
cdr3_aa: CATRRGTSGEYNEQFF

clone_size: .
v_call: TRBV19
j_call: TRBJ1-2
d_call: .
cdr3_nt: TGTGCCAGTAGTATGGGTAGCGGTAACTATGGCTACACCTTC
cdr3_aa: CASSMGSGNYGYTF

clone_size: .
v_call: TRBV27
j_call: TRBJ2-2
d_call: .
cdr3_nt: TGTGCCAGCAGTTCCTCTACACCGACAGAGCCCAACGCACCGAACACCGGGGAGCTGTTTTTT
cdr3_aa: CASSSSTPTEPNAPNTGELFF

clone_size: .
v_call: TRBV6-5
j_call: TRBJ2-7
d_call: .
cdr3_nt: TGTGCCAGCAGCCTGACAGTCTCCTACGAGCAGTACTTC
cdr3_aa: CASSLTVSYEQYF

clone_size: .
v_call: TRBV13
j_call: TRBJ2-2
d_call: .
cdr3_nt: TGTGCCAGCAGCTTAGTCGAAGCAAACACCGGGGAGCTGTTTTTT
cdr3_aa: CASSLVEANTGELFF

clone_size: .
v_call: TRBV7-3
j_call: TRBJ2-1
d_call: .
cdr3_nt: TGTGCCAGCAGCTTATCGCGCCTGAATGAGCAGTTCTTC
cdr3_aa: CASSLSRLNEQFF

clone_size: .
v_call: TRBV28
j_call: TRBJ2-3
d_call: TRBD2
cdr3_nt: TGTGCCAGCATTACTAGCGGGAGACCAGATACGCAGTATTTT
cdr3_aa: CASITSGRPDTQYF

clone_size: .
v_call: TRBV5-4
j_call: TRBJ1-5
d_call: .
cdr3_nt: TGTGCCAGCAGCTTGGCAGGGGGCAATCAGCCCCAGCATTTT
cdr3_aa: CASSLAGGNQPQHF

clone_size: .
v_call: TRBV16
j_call: TRBJ1-3
d_call: TRBD1
cdr3_nt: TGTGCCAGCAGCCAATCGCGACAGGGGGCTGGAAACACCATATATTTT
cdr3_aa: CASSQSRQGAGNTIYF

clone_size: .
v_call: TRBV2
j_call: TRBJ2-4
d_call: TRBD2
cdr3_nt: TGTGCCAGCAGTAGGACTAGCGGGGGGGATATCCCGAGCATTCAGTACTTC
cdr3_aa: CASSRTSGGDIPSIQYF

clone_size: once
v_call: TRBV28
j_call: TRBJ1-2
d_call: TRBD1
cdr3_nt: TGTGCCAGCAGTTTAGGGACAGTCTATGGCTACACCTTC
cdr3_aa: CASSLGTVYGYTF